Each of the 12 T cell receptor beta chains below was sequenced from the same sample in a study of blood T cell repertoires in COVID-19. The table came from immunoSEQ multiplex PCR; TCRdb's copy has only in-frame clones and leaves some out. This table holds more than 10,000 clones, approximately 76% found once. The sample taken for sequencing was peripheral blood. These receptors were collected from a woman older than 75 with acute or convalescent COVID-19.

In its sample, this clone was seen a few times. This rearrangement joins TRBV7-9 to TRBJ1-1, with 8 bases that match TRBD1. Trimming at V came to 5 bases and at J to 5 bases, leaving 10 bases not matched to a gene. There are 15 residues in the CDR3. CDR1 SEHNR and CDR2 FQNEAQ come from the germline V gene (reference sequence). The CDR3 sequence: CASSKGTGTGTEAFF. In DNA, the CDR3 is TGTGCCAGCAGCAAAGGGACAGGCACTGGTACTGAAGCTTTCTTT.

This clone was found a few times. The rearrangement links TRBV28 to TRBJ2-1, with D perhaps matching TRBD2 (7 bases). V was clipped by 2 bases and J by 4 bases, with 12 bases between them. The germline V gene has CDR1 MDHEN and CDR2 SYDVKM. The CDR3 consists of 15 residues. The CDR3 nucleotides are TGTGCCAGCAGTTTAGACGGGGGGCCTTACAATGAGCAGTTCTTC. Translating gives CASSLDGGPYNEQFF.

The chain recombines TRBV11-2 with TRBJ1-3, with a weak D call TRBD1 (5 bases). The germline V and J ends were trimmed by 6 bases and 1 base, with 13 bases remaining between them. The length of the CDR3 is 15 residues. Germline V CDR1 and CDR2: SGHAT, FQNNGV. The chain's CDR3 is CASRVGDFSGNTIYF. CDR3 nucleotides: TGTGCCAGCAGGGTGGGGGACTTTTCTGGAAACACCATATATTTT.

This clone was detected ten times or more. The CDR3 here is CASSLATQGASGELFF. The CDR3 DNA reads as TGCGCCAGCAGCTTGGCCACACAGGGGGCGTCCGGGGAGCTGTTTTTT. The chain recombines TRBV5-1 with TRBJ2-2, with 9 bases aligning to TRBD1. This CDR3 contains 16 residues. Germline V gene lookup returns CDR1 SGHRS and CDR2 YFSETQ. The V gene end was trimmed by 0 bases and the J gene end by 6 bases; junction bases not matched to a gene: 6.

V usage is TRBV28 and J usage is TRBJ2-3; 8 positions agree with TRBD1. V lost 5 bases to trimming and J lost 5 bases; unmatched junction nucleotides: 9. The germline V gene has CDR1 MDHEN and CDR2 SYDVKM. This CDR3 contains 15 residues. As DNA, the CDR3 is TGTGCCAGCAGTCTCCTCGGACAGGGTGGAGATACGCAGTATTTT. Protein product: CASSLLGQGGDTQYF.

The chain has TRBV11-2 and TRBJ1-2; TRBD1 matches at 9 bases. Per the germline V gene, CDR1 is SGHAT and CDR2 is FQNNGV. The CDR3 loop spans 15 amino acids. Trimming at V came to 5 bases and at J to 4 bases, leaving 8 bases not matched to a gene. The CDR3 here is CASSLRTGAAYGYTF. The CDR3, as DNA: TGTGCCAGCAGCCTAAGGACAGGGGCTGCCTATGGCTACACCTTC.

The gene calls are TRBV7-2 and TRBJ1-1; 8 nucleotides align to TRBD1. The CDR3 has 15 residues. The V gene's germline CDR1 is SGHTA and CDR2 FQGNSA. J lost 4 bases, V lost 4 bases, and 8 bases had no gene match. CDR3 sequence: CASSSRQGRATEAFF. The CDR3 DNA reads TGTGCCAGCAGCTCCAGACAGGGGAGGGCCACTGAAGCTTTCTTT.

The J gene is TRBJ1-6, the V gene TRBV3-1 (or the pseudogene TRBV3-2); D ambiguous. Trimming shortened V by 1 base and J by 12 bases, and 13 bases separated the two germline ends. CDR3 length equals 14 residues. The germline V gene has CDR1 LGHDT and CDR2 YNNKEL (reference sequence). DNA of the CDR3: TGTGCCAGCAGCCAAGCAGGAACTAGTAAACCCCTCCACTTT. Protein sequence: CASSQAGTSKPLHF.

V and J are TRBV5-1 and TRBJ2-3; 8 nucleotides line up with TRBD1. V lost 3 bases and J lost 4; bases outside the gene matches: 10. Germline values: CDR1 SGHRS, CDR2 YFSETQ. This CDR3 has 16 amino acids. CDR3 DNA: TGCGCCAGCAGCTGGACAGGGACCGGGGTTGCAGATACGCAGTATTTT. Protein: CASSWTGTGVADTQYF.

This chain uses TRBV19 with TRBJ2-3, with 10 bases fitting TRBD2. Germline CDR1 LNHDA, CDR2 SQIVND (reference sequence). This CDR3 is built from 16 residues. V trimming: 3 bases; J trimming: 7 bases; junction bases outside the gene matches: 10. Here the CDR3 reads CASSIYERGGRNTQYF. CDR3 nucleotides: TGTGCCAGTAGTATCTACGAGCGGGGGGGCAGAAATACGCAGTATTTT.

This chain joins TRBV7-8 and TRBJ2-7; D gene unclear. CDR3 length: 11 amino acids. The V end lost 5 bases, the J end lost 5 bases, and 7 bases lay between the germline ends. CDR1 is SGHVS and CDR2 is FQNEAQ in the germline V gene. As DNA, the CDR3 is TGTGCCAGCAGCCTATTCCACGAGCAGTACTTC. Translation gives CASSLFHEQYF.

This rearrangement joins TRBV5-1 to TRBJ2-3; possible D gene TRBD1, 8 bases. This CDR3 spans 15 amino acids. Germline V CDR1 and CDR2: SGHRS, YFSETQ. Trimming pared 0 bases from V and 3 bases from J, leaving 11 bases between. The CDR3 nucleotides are TGCGCCAGCAGCTTGGACAGGGGGGGGACAGATACGCAGTATTTT. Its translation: CASSLDRGGTDTQYF.